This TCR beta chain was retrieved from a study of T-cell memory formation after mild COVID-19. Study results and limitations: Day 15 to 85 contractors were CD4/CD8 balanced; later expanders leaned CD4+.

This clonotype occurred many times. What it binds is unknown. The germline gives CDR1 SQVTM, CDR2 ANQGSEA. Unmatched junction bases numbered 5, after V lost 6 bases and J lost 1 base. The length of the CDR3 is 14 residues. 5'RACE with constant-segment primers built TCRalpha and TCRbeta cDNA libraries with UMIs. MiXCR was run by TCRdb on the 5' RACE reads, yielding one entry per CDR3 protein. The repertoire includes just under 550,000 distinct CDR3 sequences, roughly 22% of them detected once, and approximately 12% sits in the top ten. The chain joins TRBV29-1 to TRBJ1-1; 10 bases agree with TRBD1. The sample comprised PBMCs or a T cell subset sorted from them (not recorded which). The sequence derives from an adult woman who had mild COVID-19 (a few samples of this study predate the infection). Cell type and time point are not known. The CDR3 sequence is CSVTGQGTNTEAFF. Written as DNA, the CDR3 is TGCAGCGTAACGGGACAGGGGACGAACACTGAAGCTTTCTTT.